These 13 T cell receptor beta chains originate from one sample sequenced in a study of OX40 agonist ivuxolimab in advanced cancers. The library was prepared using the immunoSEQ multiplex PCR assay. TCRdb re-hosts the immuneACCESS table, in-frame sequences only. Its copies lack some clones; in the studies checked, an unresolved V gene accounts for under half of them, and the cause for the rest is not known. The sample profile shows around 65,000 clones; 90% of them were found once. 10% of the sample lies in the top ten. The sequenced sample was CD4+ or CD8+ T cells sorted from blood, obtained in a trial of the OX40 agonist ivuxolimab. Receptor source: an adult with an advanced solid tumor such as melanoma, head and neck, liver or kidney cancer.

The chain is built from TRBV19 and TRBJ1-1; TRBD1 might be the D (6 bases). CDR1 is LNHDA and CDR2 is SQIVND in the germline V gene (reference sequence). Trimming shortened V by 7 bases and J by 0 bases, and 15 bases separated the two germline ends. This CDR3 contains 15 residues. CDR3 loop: CASIPPGAVNTEAFF. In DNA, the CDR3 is TGTGCCAGTATCCCGCCAGGGGCCGTGAACACTGAAGCTTTCTTT. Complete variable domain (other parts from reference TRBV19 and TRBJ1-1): DGGITQSPKYLFRKEGQNVTLSCEQNLNHDAMYWYRQDPGQGLRLIYYSQIVNDFQKGDIAEGYSVSREKKESFPLTVTSAQKNPTAFYLCASIPPGAVNTEAFFGQGTRLTVV.

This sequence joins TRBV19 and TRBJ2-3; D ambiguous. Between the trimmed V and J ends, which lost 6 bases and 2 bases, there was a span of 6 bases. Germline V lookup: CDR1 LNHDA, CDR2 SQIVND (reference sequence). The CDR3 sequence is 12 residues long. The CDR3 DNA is TGTGCCAGTAGGACAAACACAGATACGCAGTATTTT. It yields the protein CASRTNTDTQYF.

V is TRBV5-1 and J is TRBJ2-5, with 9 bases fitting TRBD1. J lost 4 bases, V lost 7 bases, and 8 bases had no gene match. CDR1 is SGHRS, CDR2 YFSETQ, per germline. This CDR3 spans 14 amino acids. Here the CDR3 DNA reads TGCGCCAGCGGCACAGGGGGCGCGGGAGAGACCCAGTACTTC. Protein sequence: CASGTGGAGETQYF.

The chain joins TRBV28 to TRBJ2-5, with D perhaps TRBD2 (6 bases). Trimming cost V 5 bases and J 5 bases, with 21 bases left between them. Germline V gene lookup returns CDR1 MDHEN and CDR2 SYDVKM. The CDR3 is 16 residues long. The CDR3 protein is CASSPSFRAGGETQYF. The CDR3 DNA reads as TGTGCCAGCAGTCCCTCCTTTCGGGCTGGGGGGGAGACCCAGTACTTC.

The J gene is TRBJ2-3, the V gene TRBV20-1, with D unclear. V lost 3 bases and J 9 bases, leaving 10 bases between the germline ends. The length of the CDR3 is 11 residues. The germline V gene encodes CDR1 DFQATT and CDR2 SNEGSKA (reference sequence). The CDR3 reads CSASRSGTQYF. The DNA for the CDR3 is TGCAGTGCTAGCCGCAGTGGGACGCAGTATTTT.

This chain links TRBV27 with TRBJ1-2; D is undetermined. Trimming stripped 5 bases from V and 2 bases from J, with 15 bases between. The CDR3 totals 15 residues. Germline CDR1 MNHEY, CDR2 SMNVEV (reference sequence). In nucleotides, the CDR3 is TGTGCCAGCAGTCCCCTCGGGGTGGGGAACTATGGCTACACCTTC. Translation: CASSPLGVGNYGYTF.

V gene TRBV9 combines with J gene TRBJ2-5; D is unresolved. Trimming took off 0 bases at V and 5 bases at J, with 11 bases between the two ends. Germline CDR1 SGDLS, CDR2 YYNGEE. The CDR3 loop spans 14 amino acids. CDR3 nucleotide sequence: TGTGCCAGCAGCGTAGTCCCTGGAGCGGAGACCCAGTACTTC. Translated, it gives CASSVVPGAETQYF.

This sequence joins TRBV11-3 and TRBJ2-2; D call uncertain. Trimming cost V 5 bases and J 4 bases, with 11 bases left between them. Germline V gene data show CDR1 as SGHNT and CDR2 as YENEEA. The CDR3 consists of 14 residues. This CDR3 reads CASSPQSGTGELFF. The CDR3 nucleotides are TGTGCCAGCAGCCCGCAATCGGGCACCGGGGAGCTGTTTTTT.

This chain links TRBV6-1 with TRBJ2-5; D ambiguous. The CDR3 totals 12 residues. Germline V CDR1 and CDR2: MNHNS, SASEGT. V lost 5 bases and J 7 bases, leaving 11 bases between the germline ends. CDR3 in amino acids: CASSSYTGTQYF. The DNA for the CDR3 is TGTGCCAGCAGTAGTTACACTGGGACCCAGTACTTC.

The CDR3 nucleotides read TGTGCCAGCAGCTTAAATTGGGAGCAGTACTTC. Translation gives CASSLNWEQYF. The chain carries TRBV11-2 and TRBJ2-7; D unresolved. Trimming took 2 bases from V and 7 from J, leaving 6 bases between them. The germline CDR1 and CDR2 sequences are SGHAT and FQNNGV. The CDR3 has 11 residues.

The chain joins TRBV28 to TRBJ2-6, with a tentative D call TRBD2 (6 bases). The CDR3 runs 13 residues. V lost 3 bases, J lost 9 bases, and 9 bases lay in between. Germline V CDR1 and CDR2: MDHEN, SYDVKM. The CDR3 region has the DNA TGTGCCAGCAGTTTTGGGCGGGGCAACGTCCTGACTTTC. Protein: CASSFGRGNVLTF.

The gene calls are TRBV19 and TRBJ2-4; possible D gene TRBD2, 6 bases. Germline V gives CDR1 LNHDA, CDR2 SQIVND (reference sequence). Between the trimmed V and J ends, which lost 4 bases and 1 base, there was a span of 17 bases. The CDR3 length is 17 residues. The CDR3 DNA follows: TGTGCCAGTAGTAATAAGATTACTAGCTCTGCCAAAAACATTCAGTACTTC. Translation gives CASSNKITSSAKNIQYF.

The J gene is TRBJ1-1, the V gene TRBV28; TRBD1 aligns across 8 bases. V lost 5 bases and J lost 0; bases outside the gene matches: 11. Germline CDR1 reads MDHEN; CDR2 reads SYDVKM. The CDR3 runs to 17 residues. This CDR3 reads CASSPWTGNVMNTEAFF. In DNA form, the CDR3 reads TGTGCCAGCAGTCCTTGGACAGGGAATGTTATGAACACTGAAGCTTTCTTT.